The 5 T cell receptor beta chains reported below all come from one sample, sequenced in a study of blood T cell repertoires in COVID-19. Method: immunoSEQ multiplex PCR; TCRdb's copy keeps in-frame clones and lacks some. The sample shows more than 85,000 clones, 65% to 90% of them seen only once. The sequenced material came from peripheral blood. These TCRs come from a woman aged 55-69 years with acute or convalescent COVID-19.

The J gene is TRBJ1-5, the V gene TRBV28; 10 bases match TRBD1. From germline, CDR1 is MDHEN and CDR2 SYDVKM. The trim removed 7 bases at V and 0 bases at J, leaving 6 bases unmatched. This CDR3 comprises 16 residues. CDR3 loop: CASTRDRGFSNQPQHF. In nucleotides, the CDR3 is TGTGCCAGCACCAGGGACAGGGGTTTTAGCAATCAGCCCCAGCATTTT.

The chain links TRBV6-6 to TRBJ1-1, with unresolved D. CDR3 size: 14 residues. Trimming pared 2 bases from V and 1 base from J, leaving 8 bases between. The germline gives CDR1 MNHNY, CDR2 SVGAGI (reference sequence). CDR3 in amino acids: CASSYKRENTEAFF. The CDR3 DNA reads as TGTGCCAGCAGTTACAAGAGGGAGAACACTGAAGCTTTCTTT.

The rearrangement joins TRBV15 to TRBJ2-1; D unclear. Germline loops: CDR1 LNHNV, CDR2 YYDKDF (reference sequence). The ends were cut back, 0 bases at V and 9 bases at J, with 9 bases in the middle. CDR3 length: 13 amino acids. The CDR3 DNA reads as TGTGCCACCAGCAGAGATTTGCAGGTTGAGCAGTTCTTC. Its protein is CATSRDLQVEQFF.

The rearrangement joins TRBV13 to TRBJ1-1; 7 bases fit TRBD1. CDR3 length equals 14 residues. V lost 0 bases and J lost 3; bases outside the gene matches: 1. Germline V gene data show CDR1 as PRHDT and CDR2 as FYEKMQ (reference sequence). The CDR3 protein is CASSLGGGDTEAFF. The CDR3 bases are TGTGCCAGCAGCTTAGGAGGGGGCGACACTGAAGCTTTCTTT. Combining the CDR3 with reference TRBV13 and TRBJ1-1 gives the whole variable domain AAGVIQSPRHLIKEKRETATLKCYPIPRHDTVYWYQQGPGQDPQFLISFYEKMQSDKGSIPDRFSAQQFSDYHSELNMSSLELGDSALYFCASSLGGGDTEAFFGQGTRLTVV.

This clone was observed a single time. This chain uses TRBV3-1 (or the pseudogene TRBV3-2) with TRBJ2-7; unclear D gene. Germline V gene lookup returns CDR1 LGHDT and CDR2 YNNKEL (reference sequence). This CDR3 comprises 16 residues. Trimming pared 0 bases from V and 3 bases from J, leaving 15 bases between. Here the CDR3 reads CASSQEYHPRYYEQYF. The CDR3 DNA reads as TGTGCCAGCAGCCAAGAATACCACCCCCGCTACTACGAGCAGTACTTC.